The present TCR beta chain was sequenced within a study of T cells in Graves' hyperthyroidism and ophthalmopathy. Whole-study findings and limits: The blood repertoire included most of the expanded thyroid clonotypes above 0.001.

Amplification of TCR beta CDR3 regions used RNA as the template. First-round RT-PCR targeting the TCR CDR3 was performed with the HTBI primer set. One entry per CDR3 protein results from TCRdb running MiXCR on the multiplex PCR reads. The repertoire consists of under 300,000 distinct CDR3 sequences, with about 20% occurring once and the leading ten covering around 62%. Note on this clonotype: Its target is unknown.

The V gene's germline CDR1 is SGHTS and CDR2 YDEGEE. The ends were cut back, 4 bases at V and 5 bases at J, with 15 bases in the middle. CDR3 length equals 15 residues. Sequencing was done on a sample of blood. This TCR came from a man younger than 45 with Graves' ophthalmopathy. J is TRBJ2-2 and V is TRBV5-8, with a possible D match to TRBD2 (6 bases). The CDR3 loop is CASSPDAGLTGELFF. Written as DNA, the CDR3 is TGTGCCAGCAGCCCGGACGCGGGATTAACCGGGGAGCTGTTTTTT. Together with reference TRBV5-8 and TRBJ2-2, the CDR3 gives the full variable domain: EAGVTQSPTHLIKTRGQQATLRCSPISGHTSVYWYQQALGLGLQFLLWYDEGEERNRGNFPPRFSGRQFPNYSSELNVNALELEDSALYLCASSPDAGLTGELFFGEGSRLTVL.